Presented here are 9 T cell receptor beta chains from one specimen sequenced in a study of T-cell memory formation after mild COVID-19. TCRdb used MiXCR to reprocess the 5' RACE reads, holding one entry per CDR3 protein. The table records approximately 430,000 distinct CDR3 sequences, less than 25% of them present only once. Sequenced input: PBMCs or a T cell subset sorted from them (not recorded which). These receptor sequences come from an adult woman who had mild COVID-19 (a few samples of this study predate the infection). Cell type and time point are not known.

The rearrangement links TRBV6-2 or TRBV6-3 to TRBJ2-2; the D call may be TRBD1 or TRBD2 (5 bases each). Germline CDR1 MNHEY, CDR2 SVGEGT. V gave up 0 bases and J gave up 7 bases, with 12 bases separating them. This CDR3 has 15 residues. CDR3 amino acids: CASSYSRDLGGELFF. The CDR3 DNA is TGTGCCAGCAGTTACTCGAGGGACCTGGGCGGGGAGCTGTTTTTT.

This clonotype was seen a handful of times. The V call is TRBV20-1, the J call TRBJ2-3; 8 nucleotides line up with TRBD2. The CDR3 is 15 amino acids. V lost 3 bases and J lost 3; bases outside the gene matches: 8. CDR1 and CDR2 (germline): DFQATT, SNEGSKA (reference sequence). CDR3 amino acids: CSARTGLALTDTQYF. CDR3 DNA: TGCAGTGCTAGGACCGGACTAGCATTAACAGATACGCAGTATTTT.

The gene calls are TRBV5-1 and TRBJ1-6; D perhaps matches TRBD1 (5 bases). The CDR3 consists of 15 residues. Trimming removed 5 bases from V and 5 bases from J, with 14 bases in between. From germline, CDR1 is SGHRS and CDR2 YFSETQ. CDR3 region: CASSPWGFDNSPLHF. The CDR3 bases are TGCGCCAGCAGTCCGTGGGGGTTCGATAATTCACCCCTCCACTTT.

The CDR3 nucleotides are TGCAGTGCTAGCCGCGGGGAGAAGGGGGATACGCAGTATTTT. Encoded protein: CSASRGEKGDTQYF. V is TRBV20-1 and J is TRBJ2-3; tentative D call: TRBD2 (6 bases). The CDR3 runs 14 residues. V dropped 3 bases and J dropped 6 bases, with 16 bases sitting between them. The germline CDR1 and CDR2 sequences are DFQATT and SNEGSKA (reference sequence).

The chain combines TRBV5-4 with TRBJ2-5; a weak D match, TRBD1 (5 bases). Germline V CDR1 and CDR2: SGHNT, YYREEE (reference sequence). The V and J ends lost 7 bases and 4 bases respectively, with 20 bases between them. This CDR3 contains 15 residues. The CDR3 protein is CASHSQQVSRETQYF. As DNA, the CDR3 is TGTGCCAGCCACTCACAACAGGTCTCCAGAGAGACCCAGTACTTC.

The table lists this clonotype with a few counts. This chain uses TRBV11-2 with TRBJ1-4, with 7 bases matching TRBD1. Germline V lookup: CDR1 SGHAT, CDR2 FQNNGV. The CDR3 sequence is 15 residues long. The V gene end was trimmed by 6 bases and the J gene end by 5 bases; junction bases not matched to a gene: 9. CDR3 protein: CASSSSGGSNEKLFF. The CDR3 nucleotides are TGTGCCAGCAGTTCATCAGGGGGATCCAATGAAAAACTGTTTTTT. Full variable domain (outside the CDR3, taken from reference TRBV11-2 and TRBJ1-4): EAGVAQSPRYKIIEKRQSVAFWCNPISGHATLYWYQQILGQGPKLLIQFQNNGVVDDSQLPKDRFSAERLKGVDSTLKIQPAKLEDSAVYLCASSSSGGSNEKLFFGSGTQLSVL.

This clonotype was seen a few times. The chain recombines TRBV5-1 with TRBJ2-1; tentatively, D is TRBD2 (5 bases). The CDR3 runs to 16 residues. Trimming took off 2 bases at V and 2 bases at J, with 14 bases between the two ends. The germline CDR1 and CDR2 sequences are SGHRS and YFSETQ. CDR3 sequence: CASSFSPAATYNEQFF. In nucleotides, the CDR3 is TGCGCCAGCAGCTTCTCTCCAGCGGCCACCTACAATGAGCAGTTCTTC.

This clonotype showed up many times. In DNA, the CDR3 is TGTGCCAGCAGTGAGGGGGTGGGGTCCTACAATGAGCAGTTCTTC. It translates to CASSEGVGSYNEQFF. V gene TRBV6-4 combines with J gene TRBJ2-1; D could derive from TRBD1 or TRBD2 (5 bases each). This CDR3 comprises 15 residues. Between the trimmed V and J ends, which lost 3 bases and 1 base, there was a span of 10 bases. The germline CDR1 and CDR2 sequences are MRHNA and SNTAGT.

This clonotype occurred a few times. The CDR3 here is CASSSPQGGDTQYF. The CDR3 bases are TGTGCCAGCAGCTCACCCCAGGGGGGAGATACGCAGTATTTT. The rearrangement uses TRBV28 and TRBJ2-3, with a weak D call TRBD1 (7 bases). Looked up from germline, CDR1 is MDHEN and CDR2 is SYDVKM. V lost 6 bases to trimming and J lost 5 bases, with 15 bases between them. The CDR3 spans 14 residues.